The clone carrying this TCR beta chain has a count of ten or more. Antigen: not known. Trimming took 6 bases from V and 5 from J, leaving 14 bases between them. Germline lookup yields CDR1 DFQATT and CDR2 SNEGSKA (reference sequence). The CDR3 covers 13 residues. With template switching, a universal primer site was added, and the cDNA carried unique molecular identifiers. TCRdb processed the 5' RACE reads anew with MiXCR; each CDR3 protein has one entry. Here the sample spans more than 650,000 distinct CDR3 sequences, around 5.7% being singletons. The entry originates in a study of identical twins. Study-wide results and limits: Among monozygotic twins, out-of-frame TCR alpha sharing exceeded what models predicted. Carriage of fewer insertions was seen in abundant cord blood beta clonotypes, whereas memory repertoires showed none.

The chain uses TRBV20-1 and TRBJ2-1; D possibly matches TRBD1 or TRBD2 (5 bases each). The specimen sequenced was naive T cells sorted from blood. This TCR derives from a man younger than 35 in good health. The DNA of the CDR3 is TGCAGTGCGCCGGGACCATACCACAATGAGCAGTTCTTC. It is translated as CSAPGPYHNEQFF.